The TCR beta chain described here comes from a study of blood T cell dynamics during melanoma immunotherapy. Time point reported: week 3, after first cycle of checkpoint inhibitor. Trimming took off 5 bases at V and 3 bases at J, with 9 bases between the two ends. CDR3 length: 13 residues. The germline V gene has CDR1 SEHNR and CDR2 FQNEAQ (reference sequence). As for this clone: Its specificity is unknown.

Clones were read by immunoSEQ multiplex PCR, and TCRdb kept only the in-frame ones, dropping some. The repertoire holds 15,000 to 20,000 clones, approximately 94% seen once, with under 0.25% in the top ten. General study findings and limits: The most clonal sorted CD8+ subset, immune-effector cells, was closest to cell-free DNA CDR3 sequences.

Sample: effector memory CD8+ T cells from blood, taken from a patient treated with checkpoint blockade. The source is a human donor with melanoma. This chain links TRBV7-9 with TRBJ2-3; no clear D. The CDR3 reads CASSPLGTDTQYF. CDR3 in DNA: TGTGCCAGCAGCCCCTTGGGGACAGATACGCAGTATTTT.